This TCR beta chain was identified in a study of a mutant IDH1 vaccine in newly diagnosed glioma. Across the whole study: Of treated patients, 62.5% were men and about 38% women, averaging 40.4 years. Antecedent treatment encompassed radiotherapy, temozolomide, or their combination; the majority received both. Visit V12 happened at week 35; visit V13 happened at week 47.

Described time point: week 35, safety follow-up. It was 300 ug of mutant IDH1 20-mer peptide that made up each vaccine dose, given with topical imiquimod. The V gene end was trimmed by 5 bases and the J gene end by 4 bases; junction bases not matched to a gene: 8. The CDR3 length is 15 residues. CDR1 and CDR2 from the germline V gene are SNHLY and FYNNEI. As concerns this clone: The target antigen is unknown.

The repertoire was sequenced with immunoSEQ multiplex PCR; TCRdb's copy has only in-frame clones and lacks some. The data hold tens of thousands of clones, with around 92% observed a single time. This material consisted of PBMCs, taken from a glioma patient whose treatment included an IDH1 peptide vaccine. The rearrangement links TRBV2 to TRBJ2-5; 9 bases match TRBD1. The receptor was isolated from a man aged 50 or older with glioma. The CDR3 nucleotides are TGTGCCAGCAGTCGCTATTCGGACAGGGGAGAGACCCAGTACTTC. It encodes CASSRYSDRGETQYF.